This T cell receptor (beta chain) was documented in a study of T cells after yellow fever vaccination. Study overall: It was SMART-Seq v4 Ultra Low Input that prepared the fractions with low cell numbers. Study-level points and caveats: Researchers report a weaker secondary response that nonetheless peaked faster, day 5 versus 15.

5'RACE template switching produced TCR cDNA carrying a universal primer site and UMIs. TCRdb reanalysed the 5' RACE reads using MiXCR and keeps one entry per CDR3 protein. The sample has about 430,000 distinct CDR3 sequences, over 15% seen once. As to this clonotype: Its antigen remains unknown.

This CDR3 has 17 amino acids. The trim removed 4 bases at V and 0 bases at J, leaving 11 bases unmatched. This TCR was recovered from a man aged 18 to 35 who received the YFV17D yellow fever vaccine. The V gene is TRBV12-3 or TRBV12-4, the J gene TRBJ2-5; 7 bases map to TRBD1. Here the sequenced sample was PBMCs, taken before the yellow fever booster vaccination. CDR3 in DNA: TGTGCCAGCAGTTCCTACCATCCAACAGGGGACCAAGAGACCCAGTACTTC. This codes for CASSSYHPTGDQETQYF.